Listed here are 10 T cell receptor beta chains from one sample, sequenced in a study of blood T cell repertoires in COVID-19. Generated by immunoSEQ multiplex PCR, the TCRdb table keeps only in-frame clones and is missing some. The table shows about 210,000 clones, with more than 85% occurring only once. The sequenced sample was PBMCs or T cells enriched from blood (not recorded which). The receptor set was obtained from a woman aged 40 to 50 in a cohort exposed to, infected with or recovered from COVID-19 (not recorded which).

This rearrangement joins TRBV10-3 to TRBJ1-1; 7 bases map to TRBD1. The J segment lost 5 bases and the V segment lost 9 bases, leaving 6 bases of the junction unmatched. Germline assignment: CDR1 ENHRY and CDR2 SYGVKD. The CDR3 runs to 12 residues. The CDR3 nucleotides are TGTGCCATATGGACAGGAGGAACTGAAGCTTTCTTT. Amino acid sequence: CAIWTGGTEAFF.

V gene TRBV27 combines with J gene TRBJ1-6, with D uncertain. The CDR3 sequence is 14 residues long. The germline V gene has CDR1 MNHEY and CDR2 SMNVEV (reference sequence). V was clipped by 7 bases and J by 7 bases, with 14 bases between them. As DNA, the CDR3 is TGTGCCAGCAAAGAGGTCGGGTCGAATTCACCCCTCCACTTT. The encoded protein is CASKEVGSNSPLHF.

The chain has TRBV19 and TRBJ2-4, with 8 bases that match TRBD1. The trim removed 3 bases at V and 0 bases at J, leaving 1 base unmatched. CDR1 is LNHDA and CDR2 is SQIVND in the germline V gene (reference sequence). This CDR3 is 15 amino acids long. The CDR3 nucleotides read TGTGCCAGTAGTATTGGACAGGGAGCCAAAAACATTCAGTACTTC. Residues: CASSIGQGAKNIQYF.

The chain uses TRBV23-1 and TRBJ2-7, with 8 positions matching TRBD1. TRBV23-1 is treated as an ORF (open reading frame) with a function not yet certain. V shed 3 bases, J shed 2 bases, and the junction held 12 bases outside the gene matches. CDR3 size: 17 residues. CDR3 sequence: CASSQLYPDRATYEQYF. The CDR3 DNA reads TGCGCCAGCAGTCAGCTGTACCCGGACAGGGCAACCTACGAGCAGTACTTC.

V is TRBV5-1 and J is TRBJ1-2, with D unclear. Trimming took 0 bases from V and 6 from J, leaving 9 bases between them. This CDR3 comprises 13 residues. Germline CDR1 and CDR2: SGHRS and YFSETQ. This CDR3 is CASSLGPSDGYTF. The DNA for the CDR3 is TGCGCCAGCAGCTTGGGTCCCAGCGATGGCTACACCTTC.

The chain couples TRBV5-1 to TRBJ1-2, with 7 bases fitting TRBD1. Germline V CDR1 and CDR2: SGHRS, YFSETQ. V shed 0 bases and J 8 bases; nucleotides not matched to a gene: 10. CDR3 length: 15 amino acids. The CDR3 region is CASSLAEQGISGYTF. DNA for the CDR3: TGCGCCAGCAGCTTGGCGGAACAGGGGATCTCGGGCTACACCTTC.

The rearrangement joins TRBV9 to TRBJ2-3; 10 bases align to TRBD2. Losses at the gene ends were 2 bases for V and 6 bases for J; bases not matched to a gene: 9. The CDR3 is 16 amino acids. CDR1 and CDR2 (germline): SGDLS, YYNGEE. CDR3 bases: TGTGCCAGCAGCGTGGGACTAGCGCGGGACGGGGATACGCAGTATTTT. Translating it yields CASSVGLARDGDTQYF.

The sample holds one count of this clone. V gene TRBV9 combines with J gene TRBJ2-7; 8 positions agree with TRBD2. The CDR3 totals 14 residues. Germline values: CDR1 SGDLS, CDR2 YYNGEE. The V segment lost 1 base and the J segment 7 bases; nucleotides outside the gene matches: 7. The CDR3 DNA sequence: TGTGCCAGCAGCGTACGGGGGGGGCCGTATGAGCAGTACTTC. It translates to CASSVRGGPYEQYF.

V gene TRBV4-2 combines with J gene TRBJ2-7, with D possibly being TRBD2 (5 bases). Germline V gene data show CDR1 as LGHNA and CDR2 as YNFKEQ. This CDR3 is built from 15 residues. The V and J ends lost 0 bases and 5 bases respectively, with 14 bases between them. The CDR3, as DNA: TGTGCCAGCAGCCAAGAGCGCCTTACTAGTAACGAGCAGTACTTC. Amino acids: CASSQERLTSNEQYF.

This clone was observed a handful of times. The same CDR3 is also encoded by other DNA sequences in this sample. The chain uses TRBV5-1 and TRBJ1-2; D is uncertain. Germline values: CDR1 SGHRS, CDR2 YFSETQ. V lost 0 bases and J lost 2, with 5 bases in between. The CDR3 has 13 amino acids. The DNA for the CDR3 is TGCGCCAGCAGCTTGGCCGGGAACTATGGCTACACCTTC. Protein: CASSLAGNYGYTF.